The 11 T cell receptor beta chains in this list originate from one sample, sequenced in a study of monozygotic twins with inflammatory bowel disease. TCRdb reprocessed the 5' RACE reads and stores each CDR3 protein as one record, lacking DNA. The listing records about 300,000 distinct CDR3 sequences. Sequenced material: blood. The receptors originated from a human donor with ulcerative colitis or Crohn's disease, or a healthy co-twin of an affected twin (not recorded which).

The CDR3 reads CASSLDWTGTDEQYF. The rearrangement joins TRBV12-3 or TRBV12-4 to TRBJ2-7; TCRdb designates TRBD1, a call that cannot be tested without DNA. This CDR3 is 15 amino acids long.

The CDR3 loop is CASSLGQGTSYEQYF. This chain links TRBV5-1 with TRBJ2-7; the D call of TRBD1 rests on TCRdb alone, since no DNA is present to check it. Germline V gene sequence: CDR1 SGHRS, CDR2 YFSETQ. The CDR3 loop spans 15 amino acids.

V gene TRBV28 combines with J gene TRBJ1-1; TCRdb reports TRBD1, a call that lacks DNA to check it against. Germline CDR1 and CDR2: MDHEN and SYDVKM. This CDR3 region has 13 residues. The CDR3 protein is CASTGGGYTEAFF.

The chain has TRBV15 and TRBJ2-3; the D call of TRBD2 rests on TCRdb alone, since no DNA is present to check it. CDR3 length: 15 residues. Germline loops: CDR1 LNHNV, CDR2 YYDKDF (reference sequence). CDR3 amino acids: CATSRLAGATDTQYF. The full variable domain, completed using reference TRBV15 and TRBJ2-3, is DAMVIQNPRYQVTQFGKPVTLSCSQTLNHNVMYWYQQKSSQAPKLLFHYYDKDFNNEADTPDNFQSRRPNTSFCFLDIRSPGLGDTAMYLCATSRLAGATDTQYFGPGTRLTVL.

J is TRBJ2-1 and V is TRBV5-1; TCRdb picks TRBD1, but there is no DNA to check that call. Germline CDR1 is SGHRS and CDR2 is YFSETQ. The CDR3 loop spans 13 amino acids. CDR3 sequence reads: CASSRGINQEQFF.

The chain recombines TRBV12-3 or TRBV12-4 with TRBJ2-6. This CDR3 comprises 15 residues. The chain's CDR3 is CASSFLSSGANVLTF.

The CDR3 sequence is CASSLRTSGFADTQYF. The chain is built from TRBV7-3 and TRBJ2-3; lacking DNA, the TRBD2 call made by TCRdb goes unchecked. There are 16 residues in the CDR3. Germline loops: CDR1 SGHTA, CDR2 FQGTGA.

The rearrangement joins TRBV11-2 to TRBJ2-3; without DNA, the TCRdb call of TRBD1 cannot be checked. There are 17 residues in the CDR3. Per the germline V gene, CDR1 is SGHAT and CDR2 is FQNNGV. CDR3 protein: CASSLGRTGGNADTQYF.

Here the CDR3 reads CASSPLPRANTEAFF. This chain joins TRBV5-1 and TRBJ1-1; the D call from TCRdb, TRBD1, cannot be confirmed without DNA. The length of the CDR3 is 15 residues. The germline V gene has CDR1 SGHRS and CDR2 YFSETQ.

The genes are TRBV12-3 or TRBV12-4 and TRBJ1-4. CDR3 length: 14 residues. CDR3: CASSFLGSNEKLFF.

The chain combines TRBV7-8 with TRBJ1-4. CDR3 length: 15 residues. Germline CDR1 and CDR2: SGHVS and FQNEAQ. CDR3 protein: CASSLAQTTNEKLFF.